These T cell receptor beta chains were read from a single sample in a study of blood T cell repertoires in COVID-19. TCRdb keeps only in-frame clones here, not all; method: immunoSEQ multiplex PCR. The data contain 81,000 or so clones, roughly 77% of them singletons. The sequenced sample was peripheral blood. The receptors stem from a human donor in a cohort sampled during active COVID-19. CDR3s include the opening cysteine and the closing phenylalanine or tryptophan. D genes are given only for firm matches. A row's size may be missing; if present it is once, few, many or a size class.

V gene: TRBV5-1
J gene: TRBJ2-2
clone size: -
D gene: -
CDR3 DNA: TGCGCCAGCAGCCTACCGGTAGGGGTGTACACCGGGGAGCTGTTTTTT
CDR3 protein: CASSLPVGVYTGELFF

V gene: TRBV7-2
J gene: TRBJ1-4
clone size: -
D gene: -
CDR3 DNA: TGTGCCAGCAGGAGAGCAACTAATGAAAAACTGTTTTTT
CDR3 protein: CASRRATNEKLFF

V gene: TRBV6-5
J gene: TRBJ2-7
clone size: -
D gene: -
CDR3 DNA: TGTGCCAGCAGTTCCGCCGGTTCGTCCTACGAGCAGTACTTC
CDR3 protein: CASSSAGSSYEQYF

V gene: TRBV10-3
J gene: TRBJ1-1
clone size: -
D gene: TRBD1
CDR3 DNA: TGTGCCATCAGGACTGATACCGGGACAGGGGGCCCTGAAGCTTTCTTT
CDR3 protein: CAIRTDTGTGGPEAFF

V gene: TRBV20-1
J gene: TRBJ1-5
clone size: medium-sized
D gene: -
CDR3 DNA: TGCAGTGTTGGAGCCCCGGGAGCCCAGCATTTT
CDR3 protein: CSVGAPGAQHF

V gene: TRBV6-5
J gene: TRBJ1-2
clone size: -
D gene: TRBD1
CDR3 DNA: TGTGCCAGCAGTTGGGCGACAGGGGGCGCGCATGGCTACACCTTC
CDR3 protein: CASSWATGGAHGYTF

V gene: TRBV5-1
J gene: TRBJ2-1
clone size: few
D gene: -
CDR3 DNA: TGCGCCAGCAGCCGGATGGACAGTACATACAATGAGCAGTTCTTC
CDR3 protein: CASSRMDSTYNEQFF

V gene: TRBV2
J gene: TRBJ2-2
clone size: -
D gene: -
CDR3 DNA: TGTGCCAGCAGTGAAGACCGGGTGGCGGGCGGGGAGCTGTTTTTT
CDR3 protein: CASSEDRVAGGELFF

V gene: TRBV28
J gene: TRBJ2-3
clone size: -
D gene: -
CDR3 DNA: TGTGCCAGCAGCGCTCCAGGGCAAAGGGATACGCAGTATTTT
CDR3 protein: CASSAPGQRDTQYF

V gene: TRBV3-1/TRBV3-2
J gene: TRBJ2-5
clone size: -
D gene: TRBD2
CDR3 DNA: TGTGCCAGCAGCCAAGTTCTAGCGGGGGTAGAGACCCAGTACTTC
CDR3 protein: CASSQVLAGVETQYF

V gene: TRBV5-1
J gene: TRBJ1-1
clone size: -
D gene: -
CDR3 DNA: TGCGCCAGCAGCTTGCTGGGACAACCGAACACTGAAGCTTTCTTT
CDR3 protein: CASSLLGQPNTEAFF

V gene: TRBV4-2
J gene: TRBJ2-7
clone size: many
D gene: TRBD2
CDR3 DNA: TGTGCCAGCAGCCAAGACTCCCCCGGGGGGGCGAAGATTTACGAGCAGTACTTC
CDR3 protein: CASSQDSPGGAKIYEQYF

V gene: TRBV7-2
J gene: TRBJ2-7
clone size: -
D gene: TRBD2
CDR3 DNA: TGTGCCAGCAGCTTAGAGGCGACTAGCGGGGGGTTCGAGCAGTACTTC
CDR3 protein: CASSLEATSGGFEQYF

V gene: TRBV12-3/TRBV12-4
J gene: TRBJ1-2
clone size: -
D gene: -
CDR3 DNA: TGTGCCAGCAGTCATCGAACTGACTATGGCTACACCTTC
CDR3 protein: CASSHRTDYGYTF

V gene: TRBV19
J gene: TRBJ1-5
clone size: -
D gene: -
CDR3 DNA: TGTGCCAGTACCTATAGCAATCAGCCCCAGCATTTT
CDR3 protein: CASTYSNQPQHF

V gene: TRBV5-4
J gene: TRBJ2-7
clone size: -
D gene: -
CDR3 DNA: TGTGCCAGCAGCCCGAGGGGGGACAGCTACTACGAGCAGTACTTC
CDR3 protein: CASSPRGDSYYEQYF

V gene: TRBV2
J gene: TRBJ1-2
clone size: -
D gene: TRBD1
CDR3 DNA: TGTGCCAGCAGGAGACAGGGGGCGGTCTATGGCTACACCTTC
CDR3 protein: CASRRQGAVYGYTF

V gene: TRBV6-2/TRBV6-3
J gene: TRBJ1-5
clone size: few
D gene: -
CDR3 DNA: TGTGCCAGCAGTTACCGAAGCGGGAGCAATCAGCCCCAGCATTTT
CDR3 protein: CASSYRSGSNQPQHF

V gene: TRBV28
J gene: TRBJ1-5
clone size: -
D gene: TRBD1
CDR3 DNA: TGTGCCAGCAGGTTGACAGGGGGACACAATCAGCCCCAGCATTTT
CDR3 protein: CASRLTGGHNQPQHF

V gene: TRBV19
J gene: TRBJ1-5
clone size: -
D gene: TRBD1
CDR3 DNA: TGTGCCAGTAGTGGCCAGGGACAGGGAGGAAATCAGCCCCAGCATTTT
CDR3 protein: CASSGQGQGGNQPQHF

V gene: TRBV5-4
J gene: TRBJ1-2
clone size: -
D gene: -
CDR3 DNA: TGTGCCAGCAGCACGGACAAGTGGTATGGCTACACCTTC
CDR3 protein: CASSTDKWYGYTF

V gene: TRBV7-2
J gene: TRBJ1-1
clone size: -
D gene: TRBD1
CDR3 DNA: TGTGCCAGCAGCTTTGACAGGGGGATTATCACTGAAGCTTTCTTT
CDR3 protein: CASSFDRGIITEAFF

V gene: TRBV5-6
J gene: TRBJ2-1
clone size: -
D gene: -
CDR3 DNA: TGTGCCAGCAGCTTGGGAGCCCAGGGAGGCAATGAGCAGTTCTTC
CDR3 protein: CASSLGAQGGNEQFF

V gene: TRBV3-1/TRBV3-2
J gene: TRBJ1-5
clone size: -
D gene: -
CDR3 DNA: TGTGCCAGCAGCCGAAACGTCGGGGACAATCAGCCCCAGCATTTT
CDR3 protein: CASSRNVGDNQPQHF

V gene: TRBV6-5
J gene: TRBJ1-6
clone size: -
D gene: TRBD1
CDR3 DNA: TGTGCCAGCAGTTATGGGGACAGGGGTAATTCACCCCTCCACTTT
CDR3 protein: CASSYGDRGNSPLHF

V gene: TRBV6-5
J gene: TRBJ1-6
clone size: -
D gene: -
CDR3 DNA: TGTGCCAGCAGTTACAGGGGCGAGAGTTCACCCCTCCACTTT
CDR3 protein: CASSYRGESSPLHF

V gene: TRBV5-1
J gene: TRBJ1-2
clone size: -
D gene: -
CDR3 DNA: TGCGCCAGCAGCCCTGGGTCTGCCGACAGGCCTCTCTATGGCTACACCTTC
CDR3 protein: CASSPGSADRPLYGYTF

V gene: TRBV7-2
J gene: TRBJ1-5
clone size: -
D gene: TRBD1
CDR3 DNA: TGTGCCAGCAGCAGACAGGGGCCGACGAATCAGCCCCAGCATTTT
CDR3 protein: CASSRQGPTNQPQHF

V gene: TRBV5-1
J gene: TRBJ2-3
clone size: -
D gene: -
CDR3 DNA: TGCGCCAGCAGCTTGGACACGCCATCCACAGATACGCAGTATTTT
CDR3 protein: CASSLDTPSTDTQYF

V gene: TRBV7-2
J gene: TRBJ1-4
clone size: -
D gene: -
CDR3 DNA: TGTGCCAGCAGCTTAGGGGCTCGGGGAACAACTAATGAAAAACTGTTTTTT
CDR3 protein: CASSLGARGTTNEKLFF

V gene: TRBV7-3
J gene: TRBJ2-5
clone size: -
D gene: -
CDR3 DNA: TGTGCCAGCAGCTTGAATAGCGGTCAAGAGACCCAGTACTTC
CDR3 protein: CASSLNSGQETQYF

V gene: TRBV5-1
J gene: TRBJ1-2
clone size: -
D gene: -
CDR3 DNA: TGCGCCAGCAGCAAACACCTCGCAAACTATGGCTACACCTTC
CDR3 protein: CASSKHLANYGYTF

V gene: TRBV11-2
J gene: TRBJ1-5
clone size: -
D gene: -
CDR3 DNA: TGTGCCAGCAGCTTAGGCAGGGGCCTTAGCAATCAGCCCCAGCATTTT
CDR3 protein: CASSLGRGLSNQPQHF

V gene: TRBV14
J gene: TRBJ2-6
clone size: -
D gene: -
CDR3 DNA: TGTGCCAGCAGCCAAGAAAAGGGGAACCACTCTGGGGCCAACGTCCTGACTTTC
CDR3 protein: CASSQEKGNHSGANVLTF

V gene: TRBV6-5
J gene: TRBJ2-3
clone size: -
D gene: -
CDR3 DNA: TGTGCCAGCACGTTTCCCGGCACAGATACGCAGTATTTT
CDR3 protein: CASTFPGTDTQYF

V gene: TRBV6-5
J gene: TRBJ2-5
clone size: -
D gene: -
CDR3 DNA: TGTGCCAGCAGTTACAGTCGGCAAGAGACCCAGTACTTC
CDR3 protein: CASSYSRQETQYF

V gene: TRBV9
J gene: TRBJ2-1
clone size: -
D gene: -
CDR3 DNA: TGTGCCAGCAGCCACGCGGGGCACAATGAGCAGTTCTTC
CDR3 protein: CASSHAGHNEQFF

V gene: TRBV27
J gene: TRBJ1-6
clone size: few
D gene: -
CDR3 DNA: TGTGCCAGCAGTCCCGCGGGTTTCACCTCCTATAATTCACCCCTCCACTTT
CDR3 protein: CASSPAGFTSYNSPLHF

V gene: TRBV5-8
J gene: TRBJ2-1
clone size: -
D gene: TRBD1
CDR3 DNA: TGTGCCAGCAGCTCCTGGACAGGGCACAATGAGCAGTTCTTC
CDR3 protein: CASSSWTGHNEQFF

V gene: TRBV5-1
J gene: TRBJ2-1
clone size: -
D gene: -
CDR3 DNA: TGCGCCAGCAGCTTCGCCGCCTCGGGTTACAATGAGCAGTTCTTC
CDR3 protein: CASSFAASGYNEQFF

V gene: TRBV7-3
J gene: TRBJ2-7
clone size: few
D gene: -
CDR3 DNA: TGTGCCAGCAGCCAGGACGGGAGCTCCTACGAGCAGTACTTC
CDR3 protein: CASSQDGSSYEQYF

V gene: TRBV7-2
J gene: TRBJ2-1
clone size: -
D gene: TRBD2
CDR3 DNA: TGTGCCAGCAGCTTAGGCCCGGGGGGGAACAATGAGCAGTTCTTC
CDR3 protein: CASSLGPGGNNEQFF

V gene: TRBV6-5
J gene: TRBJ1-5
clone size: -
D gene: TRBD1
CDR3 DNA: TGTGCCAGCAGTCCCAGACAGGGGGTAGGTCAGCCCCAGCATTTT
CDR3 protein: CASSPRQGVGQPQHF

V gene: TRBV7-2
J gene: TRBJ2-1
clone size: -
D gene: TRBD2
CDR3 DNA: TGTGCCAGCAGCTCCCCTCGGGGGGGCCCCAATGAGCAGTTCTTC
CDR3 protein: CASSSPRGGPNEQFF

V gene: TRBV19
J gene: TRBJ2-2
clone size: -
D gene: TRBD1
CDR3 DNA: TGTGCCAGTAGTAGGGACAGAAACACCGGGGAGCTGTTTTTT
CDR3 protein: CASSRDRNTGELFF

V gene: TRBV10-3
J gene: TRBJ1-1
clone size: -
D gene: TRBD1
CDR3 DNA: TGTGCCATCAGTGACCACGGGACAGGGAACACTGAAGCTTTCTTT
CDR3 protein: CAISDHGTGNTEAFF

V gene: TRBV7-3
J gene: TRBJ2-7
clone size: once
D gene: -
CDR3 DNA: TGTGCCAGCAGTTTGGGGAGCGAGTCGGGGGAGCAGTACTTC
CDR3 protein: CASSLGSESGEQYF

V gene: TRBV24-1
J gene: TRBJ1-2
clone size: -
D gene: TRBD1
CDR3 DNA: TGTGCCACCAGTGACCCCGGGACAGGGGACGGCTACACCTTC
CDR3 protein: CATSDPGTGDGYTF

V gene: TRBV5-1
J gene: TRBJ1-1
clone size: -
D gene: TRBD1
CDR3 DNA: TGCGCCAGCAGCTTAGGGACAGGGAACACTGAAGCTTTCTTT
CDR3 protein: CASSLGTGNTEAFF

V gene: TRBV19
J gene: TRBJ1-2
clone size: -
D gene: TRBD1
CDR3 DNA: TGTGCCAGTAGTAAGGGACAGGGAGGCTATGGCTACACCTTC
CDR3 protein: CASSKGQGGYGYTF

V gene: TRBV3-1/TRBV3-2
J gene: TRBJ2-5
clone size: -
D gene: TRBD2
CDR3 DNA: TGTGCCAGCCAGGAATTAGCGGGGGCTGAGACCCAGTACTTC
CDR3 protein: CASQELAGAETQYF

V gene: TRBV7-9
J gene: TRBJ1-2
clone size: -
D gene: TRBD1
CDR3 DNA: TGTGCCAGCAGCTTTGGAGGGGGCGGCTATGGCTACACCTTC
CDR3 protein: CASSFGGGGYGYTF

V gene: TRBV11-2
J gene: TRBJ1-1
clone size: -
D gene: -
CDR3 DNA: TGTGCCAGCAGCTTAGGTCAGGCGGGGGGGACTGAAGCTTTCTTT
CDR3 protein: CASSLGQAGGTEAFF